One sample yielded the 6 T cell receptor beta chains listed below, sequenced in a study of shared clonotypes between healthy human individuals (dated by TCRdb to 2019 to 2021). To prepare the library, the immunoSEQ multiplex PCR assay was applied. TCRdb obtained this table from immuneACCESS and retained in-frame rearrangements with V and J assigned. These tables miss some clones; where compared with another copy, unresolved V genes account for less than half of the shortfall, and the remainder is unexplained. This sample is represented by about 1 million clones; approximately 76% of them were singletons. The ten largest make up 1.2% to 1.5% of the sample. The sequencing sample was made of memory CD4+ T cells sorted from blood. According to the study, the label for this sample's cell subset or site signals: CD45RA-negative fraction. These receptors originate from a man between 18 and 29 years old in good health.

This chain connects TRBV6-5 to TRBJ2-5; D not resolved. In germline, CDR1 is MNHEY, CDR2 SVGAGI. The V end was cut by 8 bases, the J end by 5 bases, with 18 bases between. This CDR3 has 14 residues. CDR3 sequence (DNA): TGTGCCAGCCGATTGGATGCGCTCCGGGAGACCCAGTACTTC. Its protein is CASRLDALRETQYF.

The rearrangement joins TRBV12-5 to TRBJ1-1; D is possibly TRBD1 (6 bases). The CDR3 contains 16 residues. CDR1 and CDR2 (germline): LGHNT, FRNRAP. V lost 0 bases and J 5 bases, leaving 16 bases between the germline ends. In DNA, the CDR3 is TGTGCTAGTGGTTTGGTACTTGGCAGGGGAGGAACTGAAGCTTTCTTT. As protein: CASGLVLGRGGTEAFF.

The chain is built from TRBV15 and TRBJ1-3; D is unresolved. The germline V and J ends were trimmed by 0 bases and 0 bases, with 9 bases remaining between them. Per the germline V gene, CDR1 is LNHNV and CDR2 is YYDKDF (reference sequence). This CDR3 has 16 amino acids. CDR3 sequence reads: CATSRDTLGSGNTIYF. In DNA form, the CDR3 reads TGTGCCACCAGCAGAGATACCCTGGGCTCTGGAAACACCATATATTTT.

This clone was seen only once. It may be a read error: a sequence one base away is much more abundant. Other DNA variants within this sample encode the same CDR3. This rearrangement joins TRBV7-9 to TRBJ1-2; 7 bases fit TRBD1. Germline V lookup: CDR1 SEHNR, CDR2 FQNEAQ (reference sequence). This CDR3 is built from 13 residues. Trimming took 1 base from V and 4 from J; bases not matched to a gene: 0. The CDR3, as DNA: TGTGCCAGCAGCTTAGGACAGGGCTATGGCTACACCTTC. Translating it yields CASSLGQGYGYTF.

The chain couples TRBV5-4 to TRBJ1-6; tentatively, D is TRBD1 (6 bases). V was clipped by 2 bases and J by 6 bases, with 15 bases between them. Germline-derived CDR1 and CDR2 are SGHNT and YYREEE (reference sequence). The CDR3 covers 16 residues. CDR3 in amino acids: CASSLPGQTANSPLHF. The CDR3 coding sequence is TGTGCCAGCAGCTTACCGGGACAAACTGCTAATTCACCCCTCCACTTT.

The chain has TRBV11-3 and TRBJ2-7; 7 nucleotides agree with TRBD2. V gave up 3 bases and J gave up 5 bases; unmatched junction bases: 7. Per germline, CDR1 SGHNT and CDR2 YENEEA. The CDR3 contains 14 residues. In DNA form, the CDR3 reads TGTGCCAGCAGCTTCACCGGGACTACCAACGAGCAGTACTTC. It codes for CASSFTGTTNEQYF.